A single sample is the source of the 18 T cell receptor beta chains below, sequenced in a study of cytomegalovirus exposure and HLA in healthy donors. A multiplex PCR was run with 60 Vbeta primers and 13 Jbeta primers. Here immunoSEQ multiplex PCR was the method, and the copy in TCRdb shows in-frame clones only, minus some. The sample gives 60,000 or so clones, roughly 83% of which show up once; 1.7% is in the top ten. The sample was PBMCs. These TCRs come from a man aged 40-49 years in good health and CMV-seronegative.

The chain links TRBV2 to TRBJ1-4; maybe TRBD1 (5 bases). This CDR3 is 17 amino acids long. Trimming removed 5 bases from V and 0 bases from J, with 16 bases in between. Germline CDR1 is SNHLY and CDR2 is FYNNEI. CDR3 residues: CASSRGLPWTTNEKLFF. For the CDR3, the DNA is TGTGCCAGCAGTAGGGGACTGCCTTGGACAACTAATGAAAAACTGTTTTTT.

This clone occurred once. CDR3 protein: CASSRQANNSPLHF. The CDR3, as DNA: TGTGCCAGCAGTCGACAGGCAAACAATTCACCCCTCCACTTT. The J gene is TRBJ1-6, the V gene TRBV6-5; tentative D call: TRBD1 (6 bases). Trimming took off 5 bases at V and 7 bases at J, with 12 bases between the two ends. This CDR3 has 14 amino acids. Germline CDR1 is MNHEY and CDR2 is SVGAGI.

J is TRBJ2-5 and V is TRBV5-1; TRBD2 is a possible D gene (6 bases). There are 15 residues in the CDR3. Germline CDR1 SGHRS, CDR2 YFSETQ. V dropped 4 bases and J dropped 0 bases, with 13 bases sitting between them. CDR3 sequence: CASSAGTSYQETQYF. CDR3 bases: TGCGCCAGCAGCGCCGGGACTTCGTACCAAGAGACCCAGTACTTC.

The chain couples TRBV5-4 to TRBJ1-3; D is perhaps TRBD1 (5 bases). The V end was cut by 3 bases, the J end by 4 bases, with 8 bases between. The CDR3 is made up of 13 amino acids. CDR1 and CDR2 from the germline V gene are SGHNT and YYREEE (reference sequence). The CDR3 nucleotides read TGTGCCAGCAGCTCAGGGCTCGGAAACACCATATATTTT. Translating it yields CASSSGLGNTIYF.

The gene calls are TRBV7-9 and TRBJ1-1, with a possible D match to TRBD1 (6 bases). The V end was cut by 5 bases, the J end by 2 bases, with 15 bases between. The CDR3 contains 15 residues. The germline V gene has CDR1 SEHNR and CDR2 FQNEAQ (reference sequence). The CDR3 region has the DNA TGTGCCAGCAGCCCTGATGGACAGCCAAACACTGAAGCTTTCTTT. It specifies CASSPDGQPNTEAFF.

V and J are TRBV5-4 and TRBJ1-3; weak D call: TRBD1 (5 bases). The CDR3 has 15 amino acids. Trimming took 0 bases from V and 1 from J, leaving 8 bases between them. Germline assignment: CDR1 SGHNT and CDR2 YYREEE (reference sequence). CDR3 region: CASSLAGTSGNTIYF. The CDR3 DNA reads as TGTGCCAGCAGCTTGGCCGGGACTTCTGGAAACACCATATATTTT.

The J gene is TRBJ1-1, the V gene TRBV7-9, with a weak D call TRBD1 (5 bases). The germline gives CDR1 SEHNR, CDR2 FQNEAQ (reference sequence). The length of the CDR3 is 12 residues. The germline V and J ends were trimmed by 11 bases and 0 bases, with 10 bases remaining between them. The CDR3 nucleotides read TGTGCCGCAGCAGGGATGAACACTGAAGCTTTCTTT. This gives the protein CAAAGMNTEAFF.

The chain employs TRBV6-4 and TRBJ2-2; 9 bases are a match to TRBD2. Germline CDR1 MRHNA, CDR2 SNTAGT. This CDR3 has 15 residues. V gave up 6 bases and J gave up 1 base; unmatched junction bases: 3. CDR3 sequence reads: CASRQTSGNTGELFF. The CDR3 coding sequence is TGTGCCAGCAGGCAGACTAGCGGGAACACCGGGGAGCTGTTTTTT.

The table lists this clone with a count of one. The chain carries TRBV15 and TRBJ1-4, with 10 bases identical to TRBD1. Germline values: CDR1 LNHNV, CDR2 YYDKDF (reference sequence). J was trimmed by 8 bases and V by 5 bases; bases with no gene match: 14. This CDR3 contains 17 residues. CDR3 sequence: CATSPGQGPTSGEKLFF. CDR3 nucleotides: TGTGCCACCAGCCCGGGACAGGGGCCAACGTCGGGAGAAAAACTGTTTTTT.

The CDR3 region is CASSYDAGNNEQFF. The CDR3 DNA reads TGTGCCAGCAGTTACGACGCGGGGAACAATGAGCAGTTCTTC. The V and J genes are TRBV6-5 and TRBJ2-1; TRBD2 is a possible D gene (6 bases). The V and J ends lost 2 bases and 5 bases respectively, with 10 bases between them. This CDR3 has 14 residues. Germline values: CDR1 MNHEY, CDR2 SVGAGI.

This clone was observed a handful of times. The chain couples TRBV6-6 to TRBJ2-7; no clear D. The germline V gene encodes CDR1 MNHNY and CDR2 SVGAGI (reference sequence). Trimming shortened V by 0 bases and J by 1 base, and 7 bases separated the two germline ends. The CDR3 length is 14 residues. The CDR3 is CASSYSRQSYEQYF. DNA of the CDR3: TGTGCCAGCAGTTACTCGCGGCAGTCCTACGAGCAGTACTTC.

The V call is TRBV5-8, the J call TRBJ2-1; the match to TRBD1 covers 7 bases. J gave up 3 bases and V 4 bases, and 4 bases lay outside the gene matches. Germline-derived CDR1 and CDR2 are SGHTS and YDEGEE. CDR3 length: 14 residues. The CDR3 spells CASSLDRSYNEQFF. The DNA for the CDR3 is TGTGCCAGCAGCCTGGACAGGAGCTACAATGAGCAGTTCTTC.

The rearrangement uses TRBV19 and TRBJ1-5, with 11 bases matching TRBD1. The CDR3 covers 20 residues. J was trimmed by 4 bases and V by 0 bases; bases with no gene match: 14. Germline values: CDR1 LNHDA, CDR2 SQIVND (reference sequence). CDR3: CASSIDLRWEGQGVNQPQHF. CDR3 DNA sequence: TGTGCCAGTAGTATAGATCTTCGTTGGGAGGGACAGGGGGTTAATCAGCCCCAGCATTTT.

This rearrangement joins TRBV29-1 to TRBJ1-3; tentative D call: TRBD1 (6 bases). The V end was cut by 7 bases, the J end by 3 bases, with 7 bases between. This CDR3 contains 11 residues. CDR1 SQVTM and CDR2 ANQGSEA come from the germline V gene. The chain's CDR3 is CSGTVGNTIYF. CDR3 DNA: TGCAGCGGGACAGTTGGAAACACCATATATTTT.

The rearrangement uses TRBV2 and TRBJ1-1; D remains unclear. The CDR3 has 11 residues. CDR1 is SNHLY and CDR2 is FYNNEI in the germline V gene. V lost 4 bases to trimming and J lost 6 bases, with 6 bases between them. The CDR3 DNA sequence: TGTGCCAGCAGTGTTCGGTCTGAAGCTTTCTTT. Translated: CASSVRSEAFF.

With respect to this clone: At one end, the junction sequence differs from germline, possibly due to a read error. The chain combines TRBV6-6 with TRBJ1-1, with D maybe TRBD1 (6 bases). CDR1 is MNHNY, CDR2 SVGAGI, per germline (reference sequence). The CDR3 length is 14 residues. Here the CDR3 reads CASRYSPAGAEAFF. As DNA, the CDR3 is TGTGCCAGCAGGTACTCCCCGGCAGGGGCTGAAGCTTTCTTT.

The chain carries TRBV11-3 and TRBJ2-2; possibly TRBD1 for D (5 bases). CDR1 SGHNT and CDR2 YENEEA come from the germline V gene. Trimming left V 5 bases short and J 0 bases short, with 10 bases between. CDR3 length: 15 amino acids. The CDR3 here is CASSQGTANTGELFF. The CDR3 DNA reads TGTGCCAGCAGCCAGGGTACGGCGAACACCGGGGAGCTGTTTTTT.

The chain combines TRBV28 with TRBJ2-7, with D maybe TRBD1 (6 bases). V was shortened by 6 bases and J by 4 bases, with 10 bases between the two germline ends. The CDR3 has 12 residues. Germline V gives CDR1 MDHEN, CDR2 SYDVKM. This CDR3 is CASRSTGYEQYV. The CDR3 DNA is TGTGCCAGCAGGTCAACAGGGTACGAGCAGTACGTC.